The clone carrying this TCR beta chain was picked up one time. This entry comes from a study of T cell changes during pregnancy in multiple sclerosis. The germline CDR1 and CDR2 sequences are SGDLS and YYNGEE. CDR3 length: 14 amino acids. Trimming removed 0 bases from V and 1 base from J, with 7 bases in between. Assay used: immunoSEQ multiplex PCR; TCRdb lists only in-frame clones, some missing. The table shows about 40,000 clones, with about 92% occurring only once. The sequence derives from a female donor with multiple sclerosis, enrolled in a pregnancy study. The chain is built from TRBV9 and TRBJ1-1; no definite D call. This sample comprised CD8+ T cells from peripheral blood mononuclear cells, obtained in the first trimester of pregnancy. The CDR3 DNA sequence: TGTGCCAGCAGCGTAGTAGCGGCGAACACTGAAGCTTTCTTT. Amino acid sequence: CASSVVAANTEAFF.